The 25 T cell receptor beta chains below all came from one sample that was sequenced in a study of cytomegalovirus exposure and HLA in healthy donors. The PCR employed 60 Vbeta primers together with 13 Jbeta primers. Here immunoSEQ multiplex PCR was the method, and the copy in TCRdb shows in-frame clones only, minus some. The sample has 84,000 or so clones, around 77% seen once. What was sequenced was PBMCs. These receptors originate from a boy younger than 18 in good health and CMV-seronegative.

This clone was observed once. The chain has TRBV25-1 and TRBJ2-7; D is perhaps TRBD1 (5 bases). Per germline, CDR1 MGHDK and CDR2 SYGVNS. The CDR3 is 15 amino acids. V lost 4 bases, J lost 7 bases, and 20 bases lay in between. This CDR3 reads CASSVSRVRDSEQYF. The CDR3 nucleotides are TGTGCCAGCAGTGTATCCCGGGTCAGGGATTCGGAGCAGTACTTC.

The V call is TRBV27, the J call TRBJ1-2; D is possibly TRBD1 (5 bases). The germline CDR1 and CDR2 sequences are MNHEY and SMNVEV (reference sequence). This CDR3 comprises 13 residues. V lost 3 bases and J lost 5, with 10 bases in between. This CDR3 is CASSLGHPYGYTF. The CDR3 DNA reads as TGTGCCAGCAGTTTGGGGCACCCGTATGGCTACACCTTC.

The V call is TRBV25-1, the J call TRBJ2-3; the D gene is possibly TRBD1 (6 bases). The CDR3 consists of 15 residues. The germline V gene encodes CDR1 MGHDK and CDR2 SYGVNS. The V gene lost 4 bases and the J gene lost 2 bases, with 13 bases spanning the gap. DNA of the CDR3: TGTGCCAGCAGTGTGGACAGTAGACTCACAGATACGCAGTATTTT. Residues: CASSVDSRLTDTQYF.

V usage is TRBV28 and J usage is TRBJ1-1, with TRBD1 matching 7 bases. Trimming took 5 bases from V and 5 from J; bases not matched to a gene: 8. This CDR3 has 14 residues. Germline CDR1 reads MDHEN; CDR2 reads SYDVKM. CDR3 nucleotide sequence: TGTGCCAGCAGTCCCGACAGGGAGGATACTGAAGCTTTCTTT. Protein sequence: CASSPDREDTEAFF.

The V and J genes are TRBV7-2 and TRBJ1-5; 7 nucleotides match TRBD1. CDR3 length equals 14 residues. Germline V CDR1 and CDR2: SGHTA, FQGNSA. The J segment lost 6 bases and the V segment lost 3 bases, leaving 5 bases of the junction unmatched. The CDR3 region is CASSLDRSSQPQHF. CDR3 sequence (DNA): TGTGCCAGCAGCTTGGACAGGTCCTCTCAGCCCCAGCATTTT.

This clone was observed a few times. The chain has TRBV28 and TRBJ2-1; the D gene is possibly TRBD2 (6 bases). With 3 bases removed from V and 10 bases from J, the gap between germline ends came to 25 bases. The CDR3 has 17 residues. In germline, CDR1 is MDHEN, CDR2 SYDVKM. The CDR3 protein is CASSLRSGTGANSEQFF. In DNA, the CDR3 is TGTGCCAGCAGTTTGAGAAGTGGGACTGGGGCCAACTCCGAGCAGTTCTTC. Full variable domain (rest looked up from reference TRBV28 and TRBJ2-1): DVKVTQSSRYLVKRTGEKVFLECVQDMDHENMFWYRQDPGLGLRLIYFSYDVKMKEKGDIPEGYSVSREKKERFSLILESASTNQTSMYLCASSLRSGTGANSEQFFGPGTRLTVL.

This clone turned up a few times. This rearrangement joins TRBV7-7 to TRBJ2-1, with TRBD2 matching over 8 bases. V gave up 1 base and J gave up 4 bases; unmatched junction bases: 15. The CDR3 consists of 19 residues. Germline V gives CDR1 SSHAT, CDR2 FNYEAQ (reference sequence). Here the CDR3 DNA reads TGTGCCAGCAGCTTAGGTGCGGGACTAGGGGGTTCTCGGTACAATGAGCAGTTCTTC. Its translation: CASSLGAGLGGSRYNEQFF.

This chain uses TRBV28 with TRBJ2-7; 10 bases map to TRBD1. V shed 5 bases and J 4 bases; nucleotides not matched to a gene: 11. Germline values: CDR1 MDHEN, CDR2 SYDVKM. This CDR3 is built from 16 residues. CDR3 DNA sequence: TGTGCCAGCAGTGGCCAATGGGACAGGGGATTTTACGAGCAGTACTTC. Translated, it gives CASSGQWDRGFYEQYF.

The CDR3 DNA reads as TGTGCCAGCAGTTTCCAGGGTACCTATAATTCACCCCTCCACTTT. Amino acids: CASSFQGTYNSPLHF. The chain joins TRBV28 to TRBJ1-6; possibly TRBD1 for D (5 bases). Looked up from germline, CDR1 is MDHEN and CDR2 is SYDVKM. The CDR3 loop spans 15 amino acids. V lost 3 bases and J 2 bases, leaving 8 bases between the germline ends.

This chain links TRBV25-1 with TRBJ2-7; D possibly corresponds to TRBD1 (6 bases). This CDR3 is 13 amino acids long. Germline V CDR1 and CDR2: MGHDK, SYGVNS. V dropped 4 bases and J dropped 6 bases, with 13 bases sitting between them. The CDR3 loop reads CASSATGLGEQYF. DNA of the CDR3: TGTGCCAGCAGTGCGACAGGATTGGGCGAGCAGTACTTC.

The chain joins TRBV9 to TRBJ1-4; no reliable D call. Germline CDR1 SGDLS, CDR2 YYNGEE. The CDR3 loop spans 15 amino acids. The V and J ends lost 2 bases and 0 bases respectively, with 8 bases between them. The DNA of the CDR3 is TGTGCCAGCAGCGTTTACGGAGCAACTAATGAAAAACTGTTTTTT. Amino acids: CASSVYGATNEKLFF.

This chain uses TRBV15 with TRBJ2-3, with 11 bases aligning to TRBD2. Germline V CDR1 and CDR2: LNHNV, YYDKDF (reference sequence). The CDR3 has 17 amino acids. V trimming: 4 bases; J trimming: 11 bases; junction bases outside the gene matches: 17. The CDR3 loop reads CATSTPAGTSGAEEQYF. DNA of the CDR3: TGTGCCACCAGCACCCCCGCCGGGACTAGCGGTGCGGAGGAGCAGTATTTT.

The J gene is TRBJ2-5, the V gene TRBV7-9; 14 nucleotides agree with TRBD2. CDR1 and CDR2 from the germline V gene are SEHNR and FQNEAQ (reference sequence). The V and J ends lost 5 bases and 3 bases, in that order; junction bases with no gene match: 8. The CDR3 loop spans 17 amino acids. The CDR3 reads CASSPRLAGGKKETQYF. The CDR3 nucleotides read TGTGCCAGCAGCCCTCGACTAGCGGGGGGGAAAAAAGAGACCCAGTACTTC.

This clone was seen only a few times. The chain recombines TRBV15 with TRBJ2-3; no clear D. Germline V lookup: CDR1 LNHNV, CDR2 YYDKDF (reference sequence). Trimming stripped 1 base from V and 0 bases from J, with 2 bases between. This CDR3 contains 13 residues. The CDR3 DNA follows: TGTGCCACCAGCAGAGCAAGCACAGATACGCAGTATTTT. It specifies CATSRASTDTQYF.

The V call is TRBV4-1, the J call TRBJ2-2; 9 nucleotides align to TRBD2. The V gene end was trimmed by 3 bases and the J gene end by 6 bases; junction bases not matched to a gene: 5. The germline gives CDR1 MGHRA, CDR2 YSYEKL. The CDR3 extends over 15 amino acids. In DNA, the CDR3 is TGCGCCAGCAGCCAGCAAGCGGGGGGTGCCGGGGAGCTGTTTTTT. Translating it yields CASSQQAGGAGELFF.

This clone is a singleton in its sample. Other DNA sequences from this sample encode an identical CDR3 as well. The chain employs TRBV28 and TRBJ1-5, with TRBD1 as a possible D gene (5 bases). There are 14 residues in the CDR3. The germline V gene encodes CDR1 MDHEN and CDR2 SYDVKM. V was cut by 1 base and J by 2 bases, with 6 bases left in between. CDR3 sequence: CASSLLGGNQPQHF. The CDR3 DNA reads as TGTGCCAGCAGTTTATTAGGGGGCAATCAGCCCCAGCATTTT.

The chain joins TRBV6-5 to TRBJ2-7, with D possibly matching TRBD1 (6 bases). The CDR3 runs 12 residues. The germline CDR1 and CDR2 sequences are MNHEY and SVGAGI. Trimming took off 3 bases at V and 7 bases at J, with 10 bases between the two ends. Here the CDR3 DNA reads TGTGCCAGCAGTTATTCTACAGGGGAGCAGTACTTC. Translation: CASSYSTGEQYF.

This clone has a handful of counts. This sequence joins TRBV1 and TRBJ2-2; TRBD2 is the table's D call and was not checked against the DNA. TRBV1 is assigned pseudogene status. CDR3 size: 22 residues. The CDR3 region has the DNA TGCACCAGCAGCCAAGGACTAGCGGGAGGCTATATCCTTATTCGTAACACCGGGGAGCTGTTTTTT. Its protein product is CTSSQGLAGGYILIRNTGELFF.

This chain joins TRBV6-5 and TRBJ1-2; 7 nucleotides align to TRBD1. The ends lost 1 base at V and 8 bases at J; junction bases unmatched: 4. CDR3 size: 13 residues. CDR1 MNHEY and CDR2 SVGAGI come from the germline V gene. CDR3 bases: TGTGCCAGCAGTTACTACGGACAGGCCGGCTACACCTTC. The encoded protein is CASSYYGQAGYTF.

The chain joins TRBV4-1 to TRBJ2-5; 9 nucleotides align to TRBD2. Trimming at V came to 1 base and at J to 3 bases, leaving 12 bases not matched to a gene. Germline V gene data show CDR1 as MGHRA and CDR2 as YSYEKL. The CDR3 is made up of 18 amino acids. CDR3 DNA: TGCGCCAGCAGCCAAGGATACTATGAGGGACTAGCAAAAGAGACCCAGTACTTC. Residues: CASSQGYYEGLAKETQYF.

This chain links TRBV29-1 with TRBJ1-2, with 7 positions matching TRBD1. This CDR3 contains 13 residues. Unmatched junction bases numbered 3, after V lost 1 base and J lost 4 bases. Germline CDR1 is SQVTM and CDR2 is ANQGSEA. The CDR3 region is CSVEAGQTYGYTF. The CDR3 DNA reads as TGCAGCGTTGAAGCGGGACAGACCTATGGCTACACCTTC.

V gene TRBV19 combines with J gene TRBJ2-7; D possibly corresponds to TRBD1 (6 bases). V shed 10 bases and J shed 4 bases, with 14 bases lying between them. Germline V gene sequence: CDR1 LNHDA, CDR2 SQIVND (reference sequence). This CDR3 has 12 residues. CDR3 loop: CATRDNFYEQYF. The CDR3 region has the DNA TGTGCCACCCGGGACAACTTTTACGAGCAGTACTTC.

The chain employs TRBV9 and TRBJ2-1, with TRBD1 matching 7 bases. With V trimmed by 3 bases and J by 2 bases, 2 bases remained unmatched. The CDR3 runs 14 residues. Germline CDR1 and CDR2: SGDLS and YYNGEE. CDR3 in DNA: TGTGCCAGCAGCGAGCAGGGGGCCTACAATGAGCAGTTCTTC. Its translation: CASSEQGAYNEQFF.

As regards this clone: The junction shows a germline mismatch at one end, possibly a read error. The J gene is TRBJ1-2, the V gene TRBV28; D perhaps matches TRBD1 (6 bases). Germline CDR1 MDHEN, CDR2 SYDVKM. There are 12 residues in the CDR3. The CDR3 bases are TGTGCCAGCAGTTTAACTGGCAGGGGCTCCACCTTC. Translation: CASSLTGRGSTF.

Details on this clone: One end of the junction does not line up with germline, which may come from a read error. The rearrangement links TRBV6-5 to TRBJ2-1; TRBD1 aligns across 10 bases. The germline V gene has CDR1 MNHEY and CDR2 SVGAGI. CDR3 length: 15 amino acids. The CDR3 reads CASSDSGQGYNEQFF. CDR3 coding DNA: TGTGCCAGCAGTGACTCGGGACAGGGGTACAATGAGCAGTTCTTC.